These 16 T cell receptor beta chains were all obtained from the same sample, sequenced in a study of blood T cell repertoires in COVID-19. The table came from immunoSEQ multiplex PCR; TCRdb's copy has only in-frame clones and leaves some out. The data contain about 70,000 clones, 86% of them singletons. The source material was peripheral blood. Receptors originate from a human donor in a cohort sampled during active COVID-19.

The chain recombines TRBV29-1 with TRBJ1-5; maybe TRBD1 (5 bases). CDR3 length: 14 amino acids. V was cut by 4 bases and J by 0 bases, with 10 bases left in between. In germline, CDR1 is SQVTM, CDR2 ANQGSEA. In DNA, the CDR3 is TGCAGCGTTGCCCCGACAGATAGCAATCAGCCCCAGCATTTT. Residues: CSVAPTDSNQPQHF.

This chain joins TRBV10-2 and TRBJ1-6, with D uncertain. Trimming took off 5 bases at V and 8 bases at J, with 16 bases between the two ends. The V gene's germline CDR1 is WSHSY and CDR2 SAAADI. The CDR3 spans 15 residues. CDR3 bases: TGCGCCAGCAGTTTACCGGGAGCTGGGGATTCACCCCTCCACTTT. It codes for CASSLPGAGDSPLHF.

The gene calls are TRBV28 and TRBJ1-2; 10 bases agree with TRBD1. V lost 7 bases to trimming and J lost 4 bases; unmatched junction nucleotides: 6. The CDR3 has 14 amino acids. Germline assignment: CDR1 MDHEN and CDR2 SYDVKM. CDR3: CASTGTGEIYGYTF. CDR3 nucleotide sequence: TGTGCCAGCACCGGGACAGGGGAGATCTATGGCTACACCTTC.

The rearrangement uses TRBV7-2 and TRBJ2-3; possibly TRBD1 for D (6 bases). CDR1 and CDR2 (germline): SGHTA, FQGNSA. The CDR3 totals 12 residues. The V and J ends lost 6 bases and 4 bases respectively, with 8 bases between them. CDR3 loop: CASSSGADTQYF. CDR3 bases: TGTGCCAGCAGTTCAGGGGCAGATACGCAGTATTTT. The full variable domain, its missing parts supplied by reference TRBV7-2 and TRBJ2-3, is GAGVSQSPSNKVTEKGKDVELRCDPISGHTALYWYRQSLGQGLEFLIYFQGNSAPDKSGLPSDRFSAERTGGSVSTLTIQRTQQEDSAVYLCASSSGADTQYFGPGTRLTVL.

A few counts support this clone. The chain has TRBV7-2 and TRBJ2-7; no firm D call. The CDR3 sequence is 14 residues long. V lost 6 bases and J lost 2, with 14 bases in between. Germline CDR1 SGHTA, CDR2 FQGNSA. The CDR3 region is CASRASQATYEQYF. DNA for the CDR3: TGTGCCAGCAGAGCCAGTCAGGCTACCTACGAGCAGTACTTC.

The gene calls are TRBV10-3 and TRBJ2-2, with 12 bases that match TRBD2. V dropped 4 bases and J dropped 6; count of bases not matched to a gene: 6. Germline CDR1 is ENHRY and CDR2 is SYGVKD. The CDR3 loop spans 16 amino acids. CDR3 sequence: CAISGTGTSGPGELFF. CDR3 DNA: TGTGCCATCAGTGGAACCGGGACTAGCGGGCCCGGGGAGCTGTTTTTT.

The chain combines TRBV30 with TRBJ2-7, with D unresolved. The CDR3 is 13 amino acids. CDR1 and CDR2 (germline): GTSNPN, SVGIG (reference sequence). Trimming removed 2 bases at V and 1 base at J, with 9 bases between. This chain's CDR3 is CAWSLVASYEQYF. CDR3 DNA sequence: TGTGCCTGGAGTTTGGTTGCGTCCTACGAGCAGTACTTC.

The V and J genes are TRBV5-6 and TRBJ1-1; D may be TRBD1 (5 bases). Germline V gene lookup returns CDR1 SGHDT and CDR2 YYEEEE. Deletions cut 3 bases from V and 5 bases from J, with 11 bases between. The CDR3 consists of 13 residues. CDR3 sequence reads: CASSYTGGTEAFF. The CDR3 DNA reads TGTGCCAGCAGCTACACCGGGGGGACTGAAGCTTTCTTT.

The chain links TRBV18 to TRBJ1-1; TRBD1 agrees at 8 bases. J was trimmed by 5 bases and V by 3 bases; bases with no gene match: 11. Germline lookup yields CDR1 KGHSH and CDR2 LQKENI. This CDR3 is built from 16 residues. This CDR3 is CASSPGEYTGGTEAFF. In DNA form, the CDR3 reads TGTGCCAGCTCACCGGGCGAATATACAGGGGGGACTGAAGCTTTCTTT.

The V and J genes are TRBV10-3 and TRBJ2-1, with 7 positions matching TRBD1. V dropped 11 bases and J dropped 2; count of bases not matched to a gene: 12. This CDR3 is built from 15 residues. Germline CDR1 is ENHRY and CDR2 is SYGVKD. CDR3 in amino acids: CASGYPTGTYNEQFF. The CDR3 region has the DNA TGTGCCTCCGGGTACCCGACAGGGACCTACAATGAGCAGTTCTTC.

This clone was seen once. The V call is TRBV19, the J call TRBJ1-6; D is unclear. This CDR3 region has 14 residues. Germline values: CDR1 LNHDA, CDR2 SQIVND (reference sequence). The ends were cut back, 4 bases at V and 0 bases at J, with 4 bases in the middle. The CDR3 DNA reads as TGTGCCAGTAGTACCAGCTCCTATAATTCACCCCTCCACTTT. This translates into CASSTSSYNSPLHF.

This sequence joins TRBV7-9 and TRBJ2-1; TRBD1 agrees at 9 bases. From germline, CDR1 is SEHNR and CDR2 FQNEAQ (reference sequence). The CDR3 consists of 18 residues. V dropped 0 bases and J dropped 1; count of bases not matched to a gene: 7. The CDR3 DNA is TGTGCCAGCAGCTTAGCGCAGGGACAGGGAAGTTCCTACAATGAGCAGTTCTTC. As protein: CASSLAQGQGSSYNEQFF.

This clone showed up just a few times. The rearrangement links TRBV6-6 to TRBJ1-1; perhaps TRBD1 as D (5 bases). Germline lookup yields CDR1 MNHNY and CDR2 SVGAGI (reference sequence). This CDR3 has 13 residues. Trimming pared 2 bases from V and 10 bases from J, leaving 14 bases between. CDR3 residues: CASSYARGAAAFF. The CDR3 nucleotides read TGTGCCAGCAGTTACGCCCGCGGGGCGGCAGCTTTCTTT.

The chain has TRBV3-1 (or the pseudogene TRBV3-2) and TRBJ1-2, with 9 bases that match TRBD1. CDR1 is LGHDT, CDR2 YNNKEL, per germline (reference sequence). This CDR3 is 14 amino acids long. Trimming removed 2 bases from V and 9 bases from J; junction bases left unmatched: 7. In DNA, the CDR3 is TGTGCCAGCAGCCAACTAACAGGGGGCCTTAGCTACACCTTC. It is translated as CASSQLTGGLSYTF.

The chain has TRBV6-2 or TRBV6-3 and TRBJ1-5, with 10 nucleotides matching TRBD1. The V and J ends lost 5 bases and 9 bases, in that order; junction bases with no gene match: 4. The CDR3 length is 13 residues. Germline CDR1 reads MNHEY; CDR2 reads SVGEGT. The CDR3 reads CASSLTGGGPQHF. The CDR3 coding sequence is TGTGCCAGCAGTCTGACAGGGGGCGGGCCCCAGCATTTT.

The rearrangement links TRBV9 to TRBJ2-5; 12 nucleotides agree with TRBD2. The CDR3 is made up of 17 amino acids. Germline lookup yields CDR1 SGDLS and CDR2 YYNGEE. Germline trimming cut 0 bases from V and 5 bases from J; bases unmatched to any gene: 8. CDR3 coding DNA: TGTGCCAGCAGCGTAGGGGCTAGCGGGGGGGTCTTGGAGACCCAGTACTTC. Amino acid sequence: CASSVGASGGVLETQYF.